This T cell receptor beta chain was sequenced for a study of blood T cell repertoires in COVID-19. About the research overall: Sites across the United States, Italy and Spain contributed samples from acute and convalescent COVID-19.

Donors were grouped by their self-reported clinical history. The CDR3 runs to 15 residues. Germline CDR1 MDHEN, CDR2 SYDVKM. After removal of 5 bases from V and 5 bases from J, the junction contained 10 bases not matched to a gene. Assay used: immunoSEQ multiplex PCR; TCRdb lists only in-frame clones, some missing. The sample yields 250,000 to 300,000 clones, approximately 91% seen once. The genes are TRBV28 and TRBJ2-5; TRBD1 aligns across 8 bases. The source of this sequence is a woman in her thirties or forties with acute COVID-19. The sample comprised PBMCs or T cells enriched from blood (not recorded which). CDR3 nucleotide sequence: TGTGCCAGCAGTGGAACCGGGACAGGACAGGAGACCCAGTACTTC. Its protein is CASSGTGTGQETQYF.